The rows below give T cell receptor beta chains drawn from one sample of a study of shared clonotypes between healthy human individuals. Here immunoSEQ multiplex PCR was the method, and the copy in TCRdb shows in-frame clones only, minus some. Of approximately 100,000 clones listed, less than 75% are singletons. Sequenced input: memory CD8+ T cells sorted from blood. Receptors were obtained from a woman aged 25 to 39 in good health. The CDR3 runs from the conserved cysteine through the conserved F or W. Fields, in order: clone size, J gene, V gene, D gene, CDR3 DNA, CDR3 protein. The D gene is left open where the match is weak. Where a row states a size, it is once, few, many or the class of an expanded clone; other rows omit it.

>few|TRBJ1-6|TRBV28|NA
TGTGCCAGCACGCCGACTCTGGGGCGTTTTAATTCACCCCTCCACTTT
CASTPTLGRFNSPLHF
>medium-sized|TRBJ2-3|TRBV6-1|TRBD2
TGTGCCAGCAGTGGGGGACTAGCGGTCACAGATACGCAGTATTTT
CASSGGLAVTDTQYF
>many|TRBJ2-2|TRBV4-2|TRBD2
TGTGCCAGCAGCCCACTAGCGGGAGACACCGGGGAGCTGTTTTTT
CASSPLAGDTGELFF
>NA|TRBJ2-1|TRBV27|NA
TGTGCCAGCAGACTCCTAGGTAAGCTAGTCAGAAACAATGAGCAGTTCTTC
CASRLLGKLVRNNEQFF
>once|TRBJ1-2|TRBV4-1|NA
TGCGCCAGCAGCCAAACTCTGACCCGGGATGGCTACACCTTC
CASSQTLTRDGYTF
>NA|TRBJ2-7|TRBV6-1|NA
TGTGCCAGCAGTGAGGTGACAGTATACTCCTACGAGCAGTACTTC
CASSEVTVYSYEQYF
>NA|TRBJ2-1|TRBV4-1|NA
TGCGCCAGCAGCCAAGACCCCCCGGGCCATCCAGCGGGCTACAATGAGCAGTTCTTC
CASSQDPPGHPAGYNEQFF
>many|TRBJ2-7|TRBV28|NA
TGTGCCAGCAGTTTCTCAAGCGAGCAGTACTTC
CASSFSSEQYF
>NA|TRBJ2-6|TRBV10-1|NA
TGCGCCAGCAGTGAGTCGCGAGACGCCTCCTCTGGGGCCAACGTCCTGACTTTC
CASSESRDASSGANVLTF
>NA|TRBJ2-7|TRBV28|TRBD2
TGTGCCAGCAGCCTAGCGGGAGTGGAAGAGCAGTACTTC
CASSLAGVEEQYF
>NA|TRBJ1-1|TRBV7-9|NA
TGTGCCAGCAGCGTATACACACGCCCGGTCCCTGAAGCTTTCTTT
CASSVYTRPVPEAFF
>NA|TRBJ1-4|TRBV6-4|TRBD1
TGTGCCAGCAGTGCGGGGACAGGGGTTGAAAAACTGTTTTTT
CASSAGTGVEKLFF
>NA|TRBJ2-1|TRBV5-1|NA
TGCGCCAGCAGCTTGGCCCCACGGGAAGCAGCGGGCCCGTCCTACAATGAGCAGTTCTTC
CASSLAPREAAGPSYNEQFF
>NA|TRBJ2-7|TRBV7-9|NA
TGTGCCAGCAGCCCGCTTTTGGTGGGACCAGGTTACGAGCAGTACTTC
CASSPLLVGPGYEQYF
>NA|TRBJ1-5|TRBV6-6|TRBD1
TGTGCCAGCAGTTACCAGGGGGGCAATCAGCCCCAGCATTTT
CASSYQGGNQPQHF
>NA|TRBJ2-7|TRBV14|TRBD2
TGTGCCAGCAGCCCACTAGCGGGAGGTTTTCTCGAGCAGTACTTC
CASSPLAGGFLEQYF
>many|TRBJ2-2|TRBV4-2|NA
TGTGCCAGCAGCCAAACGGTAACGGGAGACGACGGGGAGCTGTTTTTT
CASSQTVTGDDGELFF
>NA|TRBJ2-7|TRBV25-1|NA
TGTGCCAGCAGTCTAACCCAATCAGGTTTTCCATACGAGCAGTACTTC
CASSLTQSGFPYEQYF
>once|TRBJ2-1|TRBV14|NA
TGTGCCAGCAGCCAAGACGGTACCGGGATATTCTACAATGAGCAGTTCTTC
CASSQDGTGIFYNEQFF
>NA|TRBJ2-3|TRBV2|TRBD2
TGTGCCAGCAGCCCCTGGACTAGCGGCACAGATACGCAGTATTTT
CASSPWTSGTDTQYF
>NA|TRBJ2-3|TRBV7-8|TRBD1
TGTGCCAGCAGCACCGGACAGGCTAGCACAGATACGCAGTATTTT
CASSTGQASTDTQYF
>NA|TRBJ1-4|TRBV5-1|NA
TGCGCCAGCAGCTTACGGGCCCAGGGCTCATCTGAAAAACTGTTTTTT
CASSLRAQGSSEKLFF
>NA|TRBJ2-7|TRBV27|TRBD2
TGTGCCAGCAGGACGACTAGCGGGAGGTCCTACGAGCAGTACTTC
CASRTTSGRSYEQYF
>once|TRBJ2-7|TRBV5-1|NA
TGCGCCAGCAGCTTGCCCGGGCCGGGGGAGCAGTACTTC
CASSLPGPGEQYF
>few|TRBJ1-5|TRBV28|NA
TGTGCCAGCAGCATTATCACGACGCGGTATCAGCCCCAGCATTTT
CASSIITTRYQPQHF
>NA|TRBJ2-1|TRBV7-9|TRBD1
TGTGCCAGCAGCTTAGTAGAGGGGGCTATCGATGAGCAGTTCTTC
CASSLVEGAIDEQFF
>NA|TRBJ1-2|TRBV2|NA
TGTGCCAGCAGTCTATCTTCCTCCAAAGGCTACACCTTC
CASSLSSSKGYTF
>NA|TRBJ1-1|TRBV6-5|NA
TGTGCCAGCAGCTATGGGGGGGCTCAAAACACTGAAGCTTTCTTT
CASSYGGAQNTEAFF
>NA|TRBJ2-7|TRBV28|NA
TGTGCCAGCAGTTTAAAAAGGGCAGGGATTTACGAGCAGTACTTC
CASSLKRAGIYEQYF
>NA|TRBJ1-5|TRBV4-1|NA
TGCGCCAGCAGCCAAGGGTACCCCCTTAGCGCCTATCAGCCCCAGCATTTT
CASSQGYPLSAYQPQHF
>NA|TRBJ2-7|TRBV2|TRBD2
TGTGCCAGCAGTTCCGGGGGGGTCAACGAGCAGTACTTC
CASSSGGVNEQYF
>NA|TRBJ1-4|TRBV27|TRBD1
TGTGCCAGCAGTTTATCGCCGGGGACAGGGGGCTTAGCAACTAATGAAAAACTGTTTTTT
CASSLSPGTGGLATNEKLFF
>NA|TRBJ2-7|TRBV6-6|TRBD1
TGTGCCAGTAGTTACGGACAGGGGAGGGCCTACGAGCAGTACTTC
CASSYGQGRAYEQYF
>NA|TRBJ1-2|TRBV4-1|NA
TGCGCCAGCAGCCAGAGAGACGGAGCAGCTAACTATGGCTACACCTTC
CASSQRDGAANYGYTF
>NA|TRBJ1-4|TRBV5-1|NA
TGCGCCAGCAGCCCCCGTCCCGGGGAAAAACTGTTTTTT
CASSPRPGEKLFF
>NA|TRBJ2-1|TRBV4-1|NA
TGCGCCAGCAGCCAATCCCTCGAGCAGTTCTTC
CASSQSLEQFF
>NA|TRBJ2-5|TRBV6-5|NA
TGTGCCAGCAGTTACAACACCCAAGAGACCCAGTACTTC
CASSYNTQETQYF
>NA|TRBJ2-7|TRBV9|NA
TGTGCCAGCAGCGGGGGACGAGGCTACGAGCAGTACTTC
CASSGGRGYEQYF
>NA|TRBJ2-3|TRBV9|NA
TGTGCCAGCAGCGTAACGGGCACAGATACGCAGTATTTT
CASSVTGTDTQYF
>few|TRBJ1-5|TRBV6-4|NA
TGTGCCAGCTCCGTTGATAGCAATCAGCCCCAGCATTTT
CASSVDSNQPQHF
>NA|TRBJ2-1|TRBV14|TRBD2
TGTGCCAGCAAAGTAAGAGCGGGAAGAAATAATGAGCAGTTCTTC
CASKVRAGRNNEQFF
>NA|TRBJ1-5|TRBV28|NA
TGTGCCAGCAGTTTAATTTCCAGACATCAGCCCCAGCATTTT
CASSLISRHQPQHF
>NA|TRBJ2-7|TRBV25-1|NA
TGTGCCAGCAGTTTATCCCTAGCTAGTACCTACGAGCAGTACTTC
CASSLSLASTYEQYF
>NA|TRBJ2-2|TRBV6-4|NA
TGTGCCAGCAGTGAGCGGGACACCGGGGAGCTGTTTTTT
CASSERDTGELFF
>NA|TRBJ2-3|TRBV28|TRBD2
TGTGCCAGCAGTATTTCGGGAGGGGGGATAACAGATACGCAGTATTTT
CASSISGGGITDTQYF
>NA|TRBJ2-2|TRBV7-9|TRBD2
TGTGCCAGCCTAGCGGGCCCTCCCACCGGGGAGCTGTTTTTT
CASLAGPPTGELFF
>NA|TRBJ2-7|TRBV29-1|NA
TGCAGCGTAATCCAACCCGAAACTGGTGGGACCCCCTACGAGCAGTACTTC
CSVIQPETGGTPYEQYF
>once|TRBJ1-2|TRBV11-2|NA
TGTGCCAGCAGCTTAGGTACTAACTATGGCTACACCTTC
CASSLGTNYGYTF
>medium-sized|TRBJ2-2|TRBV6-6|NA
TGTGCCAGCAGTTACTCTAGACAGTCCACCGGGGAGCTGTTTTTT
CASSYSRQSTGELFF